These 30 T cell receptor beta chains were all obtained from the same sample, sequenced in a study of shared clonotypes between healthy human individuals. Generated by immunoSEQ multiplex PCR, the TCRdb table keeps only in-frame clones and is missing some. The data show millions of clones, with 85% to 95% seen just once and 0.39% held by the top ten. The sequenced material came from naive CD4+ T cells from PBMCs. The subset denotes: CD45RA+ positively selected. All receptors come from a young man in good health. Some clones in this sample may be carry-over from other donors' samples.

This chain uses TRBV11-2 with TRBJ2-2, with 9 positions matching TRBD2. The germline CDR1 and CDR2 sequences are SGHAT and FQNNGV. With V trimmed by 1 base and J by 7 bases, 7 bases remained unmatched. The CDR3 has 16 residues. CDR3 amino acids: CASSLGLAGPGGELFF. The CDR3 DNA follows: TGTGCCAGCAGCTTAGGGCTAGCGGGACCCGGCGGGGAGCTGTTTTTT. Full variable domain (rest looked up from reference TRBV11-2 and TRBJ2-2): EAGVAQSPRYKIIEKRQSVAFWCNPISGHATLYWYQQILGQGPKLLIQFQNNGVVDDSQLPKDRFSAERLKGVDSTLKIQPAKLEDSAVYLCASSLGLAGPGGELFFGEGSRLTVL.

CDR3 sequence reads: CASSLWPGRLAKYNEQFF. CDR3 in DNA: TGTGCCAGCAGCTTGTGGCCGGGGCGCCTAGCAAAATACAATGAGCAGTTCTTC. The chain links TRBV7-2 to TRBJ2-1; TRBD1 or TRBD2 may be the D gene (5 bases each). The V and J ends lost 3 bases and 4 bases respectively, with 22 bases between them. The CDR3 loop spans 18 amino acids. The germline V gene encodes CDR1 SGHTA and CDR2 FQGNSA.

This clone was seen a single time. The chain is built from TRBV4-3 and TRBJ2-5; D gene ambiguous. This CDR3 comprises 15 residues. Germline CDR1 reads LGHNA; CDR2 reads YSLEER. Trimming stripped 1 base from V and 3 bases from J, with 12 bases between. The CDR3 DNA reads TGCGCCAGCAGCCAAGTCGGTCGGACGAAAGAGACCCAGTACTTC. Its protein product is CASSQVGRTKETQYF.

The chain recombines TRBV18 with TRBJ2-7, with D possibly matching TRBD1 (6 bases). CDR3 size: 15 residues. Between the trimmed V and J ends, which lost 6 bases and 6 bases, there was a span of 21 bases. Germline loops: CDR1 KGHSH, CDR2 LQKENI. CDR3 region: CASSPPTGTPSEQYF. DNA of the CDR3: TGTGCCAGCTCGCCGCCGACAGGAACTCCGAGCGAGCAGTACTTC.

The genes are TRBV6-1 and TRBJ2-7; the match to TRBD1 covers 9 bases. Germline assignment: CDR1 MNHNS and CDR2 SASEGT. The CDR3 totals 14 residues. V shed 7 bases, J shed 7 bases, and the junction held 11 bases outside the gene matches. The CDR3: CASIVQGASREQYF. In DNA, the CDR3 is TGTGCCAGCATAGTACAGGGGGCTTCCCGGGAGCAGTACTTC.

This chain's CDR3 is CASSSLVGGRRNEQFF. The DNA for the CDR3 is TGTGCCAGCAGTTCACTGGTTGGCGGGAGAAGGAATGAGCAGTTCTTC. This rearrangement joins TRBV28 to TRBJ2-1, with 7 nucleotides matching TRBD2. Germline V lookup: CDR1 MDHEN, CDR2 SYDVKM. This CDR3 region has 16 residues. The ends lost 4 bases at V and 7 bases at J; junction bases unmatched: 13.

The chain recombines TRBV5-1 with TRBJ2-3, with TRBD1 identical over 7 bases. After removal of 10 bases from V and 2 bases from J, the junction contained 7 bases not matched to a gene. CDR3 length: 13 amino acids. Germline V gene data show CDR1 as SGHRS and CDR2 as YFSETQ. For the CDR3, the DNA is TGCGCCTGCGGTACAGGGGTCACAGATACGCAGTATTTT. Residues: CACGTGVTDTQYF.

This sequence joins TRBV15 and TRBJ2-1, with D maybe TRBD2 (5 bases). Trimming left V 5 bases short and J 5 bases short, with 22 bases between. The CDR3 sequence is 17 residues long. Germline V gene lookup returns CDR1 LNHNV and CDR2 YYDKDF (reference sequence). The CDR3: CATSVQVGNNGNNEQFF. Written as DNA, the CDR3 is TGTGCCACCAGCGTCCAGGTTGGGAACAACGGGAACAATGAGCAGTTCTTC.

Points on this clone: Other DNA variants within this sample encode the same CDR3. The chain has TRBV6-5 and TRBJ2-7, with D tentatively TRBD2 (6 bases). Germline V gives CDR1 MNHEY, CDR2 SVGAGI. Trimming took off 0 bases at V and 0 bases at J, with 9 bases between the two ends. The CDR3 sequence is 15 residues long. This chain's CDR3 is CASSYSGGSSYEQYF. In DNA form, the CDR3 reads TGTGCCAGCAGTTACTCGGGGGGAAGCTCCTACGAGCAGTACTTC.

The chain combines TRBV6-5 with TRBJ1-4; D is ambiguous. CDR1 MNHEY and CDR2 SVGAGI come from the germline V gene. Trimming removed 3 bases from V and 4 bases from J, with 12 bases in between. The CDR3 is 15 amino acids. CDR3 residues: CASSYMRHGNEKLFF. The CDR3 DNA reads as TGTGCCAGCAGTTATATGCGGCACGGTAATGAAAAACTGTTTTTT.

The genes are TRBV30 and TRBJ2-2; TRBD1 or TRBD2 may be the D gene (5 bases each). The germline V gene has CDR1 GTSNPN and CDR2 SVGIG (reference sequence). V was clipped by 7 bases and J by 5 bases, with 17 bases between them. This CDR3 has 14 amino acids. CDR3 residues: CAFRRAWGTGELFF. The CDR3 coding sequence is TGTGCCTTTCGTAGGGCATGGGGGACCGGGGAGCTGTTTTTT.

A remark on this clone: This specimen includes other DNA sequences encoding the same CDR3. This sequence joins TRBV14 and TRBJ2-7; 8 nucleotides agree with TRBD1. The J segment lost 6 bases and the V segment lost 1 base, leaving 2 bases of the junction unmatched. The germline V gene has CDR1 SGHDN and CDR2 FVKESK. The length of the CDR3 is 13 residues. CDR3 nucleotide sequence: TGTGCCAGCAGCCAAGGGACAGGGTCCGAGCAGTACTTC. Its protein is CASSQGTGSEQYF.

The chain recombines TRBV19 with TRBJ1-1; tentative D call: TRBD1 (5 bases). CDR3 size: 17 residues. Germline lookup yields CDR1 LNHDA and CDR2 SQIVND (reference sequence). V lost 7 bases to trimming and J lost 1 base, with 22 bases between them. CDR3 bases: TGTGCCAGTACTCACACGGGACTCACGAGGGGGAACACTGAAGCTTTCTTT. It codes for CASTHTGLTRGNTEAFF.

To note about this clone: The same CDR3 can be traced to other DNA sequences in this sample. The chain joins TRBV28 to TRBJ1-3, with unresolved D. Germline values: CDR1 MDHEN, CDR2 SYDVKM. CDR3 length: 14 residues. The V end lost 2 bases, the J end lost 1 base, and 6 bases lay between the germline ends. The CDR3 region is CASSLVGSGNTIYF. The CDR3 DNA sequence: TGTGCCAGCAGTTTAGTGGGGTCTGGAAACACCATATATTTT.

The chain couples TRBV4-1 to TRBJ1-5; D is possibly TRBD1 (5 bases). The CDR3 loop spans 13 amino acids. V was shortened by 6 bases and J by 4 bases, with 10 bases between the two germline ends. Germline V CDR1 and CDR2: MGHRA, YSYEKL. The CDR3 loop reads CASSLGVNQPQHF. Written as DNA, the CDR3 is TGCGCCAGCAGTTTGGGGGTAAATCAGCCCCAGCATTTT.

The rearrangement uses TRBV5-4 and TRBJ2-7, with 11 bases that match TRBD2. The V segment lost 4 bases and the J segment 6 bases; nucleotides outside the gene matches: 12. CDR1 is SGHNT, CDR2 YYREEE, per germline (reference sequence). This CDR3 comprises 16 residues. The CDR3 DNA reads TGTGCCAGCAGCGGCGCTAGCGGGAGGTCCTCTCGCGAGCAGTACTTC. Its protein product is CASSGASGRSSREQYF.

This chain uses TRBV7-2 with TRBJ2-3; 9 bases are shared with TRBD2. CDR1 SGHTA and CDR2 FQGNSA come from the germline V gene. V lost 5 bases, J lost 2 bases, and 8 bases stayed unmatched. The CDR3 loop spans 16 amino acids. In nucleotides, the CDR3 is TGTGCCAGCAGCCTTGGGACTAGCAGAACCACAGATACGCAGTATTTT. The encoded protein is CASSLGTSRTTDTQYF.

The rearrangement links TRBV11-2 to TRBJ1-3; a weak D match, TRBD1 (6 bases). Germline V lookup: CDR1 SGHAT, CDR2 FQNNGV. The CDR3 is 13 amino acids. Trimming took 8 bases from V and 4 from J, leaving 12 bases between them. The CDR3 spells CASVDQGGNTIYF. The CDR3 nucleotides are TGTGCCAGCGTCGACCAGGGGGGAAACACCATATATTTT.

This clone was observed once. The V and J genes are TRBV2 and TRBJ2-5, with D perhaps matching TRBD1 (6 bases). The CDR3 is 13 residues long. V was shortened by 4 bases and J by 1 base, with 7 bases between the two germline ends. Germline V gene lookup returns CDR1 SNHLY and CDR2 FYNNEI. Here the CDR3 reads CASSADSQETQYF. DNA of the CDR3: TGTGCCAGCAGTGCGGACAGCCAAGAGACCCAGTACTTC.

The V and J genes are TRBV27 and TRBJ1-2; 7 positions match TRBD1. CDR1 and CDR2 (germline): MNHEY, SMNVEV (reference sequence). There are 14 residues in the CDR3. Germline trimming cut 5 bases from V and 4 bases from J; bases unmatched to any gene: 7. The CDR3 loop reads CASSSAGQRYGYTF. In nucleotides, the CDR3 is TGTGCCAGCAGTAGTGCGGGACAGCGCTATGGCTACACCTTC.

This chain links TRBV10-3 with TRBJ1-1; TRBD1 aligns across 7 bases. In germline, CDR1 is ENHRY, CDR2 SYGVKD. This CDR3 contains 14 residues. The V gene end was trimmed by 3 bases and the J gene end by 5 bases; junction bases not matched to a gene: 6. CDR3 DNA sequence: TGTGCCATCAGTGAAGTGGAGGGGGCTACTGAAGCTTTCTTT. Encoded protein: CAISEVEGATEAFF.

The chain carries TRBV4-2 and TRBJ2-3, with D perhaps matching TRBD1 (7 bases). V was trimmed by 7 bases and J by 4 bases, leaving 18 bases between them. Germline V gene sequence: CDR1 LGHNA, CDR2 YNFKEQ. The CDR3 covers 15 residues. The CDR3 DNA is TGTGCCAGCACCCAGGGGGGCGGGGACCCAGATACGCAGTATTTT. Translated, it gives CASTQGGGDPDTQYF.

This chain connects TRBV6-1 to TRBJ2-7; D possibly matches TRBD1 or TRBD2 (5 bases each). Between the trimmed V and J ends, which lost 6 bases and 1 base, there was a span of 13 bases. Germline CDR1 reads MNHNS; CDR2 reads SASEGT. CDR3 length equals 14 residues. CDR3 protein: CASSRDGSSYEQYF. The CDR3 coding sequence is TGTGCCAGCAGCCGGGACGGAAGTTCCTACGAGCAGTACTTC.

The chain has TRBV5-4 and TRBJ2-5, with D possibly being TRBD1 or TRBD2 (5 bases each). This CDR3 is built from 13 residues. Germline CDR1 and CDR2: SGHNT and YYREEE (reference sequence). The V and J ends lost 4 bases and 0 bases respectively, with 7 bases between them. The CDR3 nucleotides read TGTGCCAGCAGCGGGGGATACCAAGAGACCCAGTACTTC. Its translation is CASSGGYQETQYF.

The chain uses TRBV9 and TRBJ2-5, with 11 bases identical to TRBD2. CDR1 SGDLS and CDR2 YYNGEE come from the germline V gene. The CDR3 is made up of 13 amino acids. The V and J ends lost 0 bases and 9 bases, in that order; junction bases with no gene match: 1. CDR3 region: CASSVELAGAQYF. The CDR3 DNA sequence: TGTGCCAGCAGCGTAGAACTAGCGGGAGCCCAGTACTTC.

A word on this clone: Additional DNA sequences in this sample encode the identical CDR3. The gene calls are TRBV30 and TRBJ2-5, with no clear D. The CDR3 covers 11 residues. Germline CDR1 and CDR2: GTSNPN and SVGIG (reference sequence). Trimming took 0 bases from V and 5 from J, leaving 4 bases between them. The CDR3 loop is CAWSVLETQYF. The CDR3 nucleotides read TGTGCCTGGAGTGTACTTGAGACCCAGTACTTC. The variable domain in full, completed from reference TRBV30 and TRBJ2-5, reads SQTIHQWPATLVQPVGSPLSLECTVEGTSNPNLYWYRQAAGRGLQLLFYSVGIGQISSEVPQNLSASRPQDRQFILSSKKLLLSDSGFYLCAWSVLETQYFGPGTRLLVL.

This sequence joins TRBV19 and TRBJ1-5, with D perhaps matching TRBD1 (5 bases). Trimming pared 2 bases from V and 3 bases from J, leaving 11 bases between. Germline CDR1 and CDR2: LNHDA and SQIVND (reference sequence). This CDR3 is built from 15 residues. CDR3 residues: CASSITQVFNQPQHF. The CDR3 region has the DNA TGTGCCAGTAGTATAACACAGGTGTTCAATCAGCCCCAGCATTTT.

The chain employs TRBV9 and TRBJ2-1; D not resolved. The ends were cut back, 4 bases at V and 0 bases at J, with 11 bases in the middle. The germline CDR1 and CDR2 sequences are SGDLS and YYNGEE. CDR3 length equals 15 residues. The CDR3 region is CASSLQLSSYNEQFF. In DNA form, the CDR3 reads TGTGCCAGCAGCCTCCAGTTGAGCTCCTACAATGAGCAGTTCTTC.

The chain combines TRBV28 with TRBJ1-2, with D uncertain. Trimming took 2 bases from V and 7 from J, leaving 17 bases between them. Germline assignment: CDR1 MDHEN and CDR2 SYDVKM. The CDR3 consists of 15 residues. The CDR3 protein is CASSLAMTRTTGYTF. CDR3 coding DNA: TGTGCCAGCAGTTTAGCGATGACAAGGACTACTGGCTACACCTTC.

As for this clone: Other DNA sequences in the same sample also yield this CDR3. The CDR3 DNA follows: TGCGCCAGCAGCTCCCTTTCATCTGGGGCCAACGTCCTGACTTTC. Encoded protein: CASSSLSSGANVLTF. The genes are TRBV5-1 and TRBJ2-6; no clear D. The CDR3 consists of 15 residues. The V gene's germline CDR1 is SGHRS and CDR2 YFSETQ. V was shortened by 3 bases and J by 1 base, with 8 bases between the two germline ends.